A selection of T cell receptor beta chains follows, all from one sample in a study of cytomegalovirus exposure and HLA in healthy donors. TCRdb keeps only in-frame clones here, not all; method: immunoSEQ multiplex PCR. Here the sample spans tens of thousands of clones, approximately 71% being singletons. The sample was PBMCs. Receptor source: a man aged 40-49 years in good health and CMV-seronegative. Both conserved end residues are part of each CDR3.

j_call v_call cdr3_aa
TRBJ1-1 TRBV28 CASSSWTGGNTEAFF
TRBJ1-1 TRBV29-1 CSVGGKQGFNSNTEAFF
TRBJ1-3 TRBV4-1 CASRDSGNTIYF
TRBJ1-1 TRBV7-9 CASSLDGGWRSTEAFF
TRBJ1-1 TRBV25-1 CASSEYDRSGQKAFF
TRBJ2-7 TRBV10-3 CAISESRGQQYF
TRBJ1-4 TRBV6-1 CASSEFLGQVGNEKLFF
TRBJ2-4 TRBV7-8 CASSLTTAKNIQYF
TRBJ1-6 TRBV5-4 CASSLVPGQTSSPLHF
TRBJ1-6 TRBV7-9 CSSSLTGQGTSGPLHF
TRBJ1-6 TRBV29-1 CSVSGQGYNSPLHF
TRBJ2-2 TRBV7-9 CASIMQGGGGELFF
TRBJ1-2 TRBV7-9 CASSTERGGYTF
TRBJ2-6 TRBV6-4 CASSDSYRGGSGANVLTF
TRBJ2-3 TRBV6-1 CASSEAAAGGFTDTQYF
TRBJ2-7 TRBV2 CASKRQKISYEQYF